A single sample is the source of the 29 T cell receptor beta chains below, sequenced in a study of blood T cell repertoires in COVID-19. The method was immunoSEQ multiplex PCR; TCRdb's version includes in-frame clones alone and lacks a portion of them. The data show roughly 200,000 clones, with 80% to 85% seen just once and roughly a tenth held by the top ten. The material sequenced was peripheral blood. Receptors originate from a woman aged 80 or over with COVID-19, enrolled during active disease.

In this sample, this clone turned up once. V gene TRBV4-1 combines with J gene TRBJ2-5, with TRBD1 identical over 8 bases. The J segment lost 2 bases and the V segment lost 0 bases, leaving 2 bases of the junction unmatched. The CDR3 extends over 15 amino acids. The germline gives CDR1 MGHRA, CDR2 YSYEKL. The CDR3 region is CASSQDRTGQETQYF. CDR3 DNA sequence: TGCGCCAGCAGCCAAGATAGGACAGGGCAAGAGACCCAGTACTTC.

The gene calls are TRBV2 and TRBJ2-1, with a weak D call TRBD1 (5 bases). Between the trimmed V and J ends, which lost 1 base and 7 bases, there was a span of 14 bases. CDR1 SNHLY and CDR2 FYNNEI come from the germline V gene. This CDR3 is built from 15 residues. CDR3 sequence reads: CASSEDPGQVNEQFF. The DNA of the CDR3 is TGTGCCAGCAGTGAAGACCCAGGGCAAGTTAATGAGCAGTTCTTC.

The chain joins TRBV5-1 to TRBJ1-6, with D perhaps matching TRBD1 (5 bases). V shed 1 base and J shed 8 bases, with 10 bases lying between them. This CDR3 spans 14 amino acids. Germline V gene lookup returns CDR1 SGHRS and CDR2 YFSETQ. This chain's CDR3 is CASSLSAGDSPLHF. Here the CDR3 DNA reads TGCGCCAGCAGCTTGTCCGCGGGGGATTCACCCCTCCACTTT. The full variable domain, in which reference TRBV5-1 and TRBJ1-6 provide the parts outside the CDR3, is KAGVTQTPRYLIKTRGQQVTLSCSPISGHRSVSWYQQTPGQGLQFLFEYFSETQRNKGNFPGRFSGRQFSNSRSEMNVSTLELGDSALYLCASSLSAGDSPLHFGNGTRLTVT.

The gene calls are TRBV2 and TRBJ2-3; the match to TRBD1 covers 8 bases. The J segment lost 7 bases and the V segment lost 5 bases, leaving 11 bases of the junction unmatched. CDR3 size: 15 residues. Germline values: CDR1 SNHLY, CDR2 FYNNEI. CDR3 sequence (DNA): TGTGCCAGCAGTTTCGACAGGGGAATTGAAAATACGCAGTATTTT. It yields the protein CASSFDRGIENTQYF.

In DNA form, the CDR3 reads TGTGCCAGTAGTATCCGGGCGGACAGGGGGAGCAATCAGCCCCAGCATTTT. This gives the protein CASSIRADRGSNQPQHF. The chain joins TRBV19 to TRBJ1-5; 10 positions agree with TRBD1. CDR1 and CDR2 (germline): LNHDA, SQIVND (reference sequence). CDR3 size: 17 residues. V lost 3 bases to trimming and J lost 1 base; unmatched junction nucleotides: 6.

This clone was seen a single time. V and J are TRBV9 and TRBJ1-1, with D unclear. The CDR3 is made up of 15 amino acids. Germline CDR1 is SGDLS and CDR2 is YYNGEE. Trimming stripped 0 bases from V and 5 bases from J, with 14 bases between. CDR3 loop: CASSVESGIGTEAFF. The CDR3 nucleotides read TGTGCCAGCAGCGTAGAAAGCGGAATCGGGACTGAAGCTTTCTTT.

This rearrangement joins TRBV4-2 to TRBJ2-3, with 14 bases lining up with TRBD2. With V trimmed by 4 bases and J by 4 bases, 10 bases remained unmatched. Germline CDR1 and CDR2: LGHNA and YNFKEQ. The CDR3 runs 18 residues. The chain's CDR3 is CASSLLEGLAGVADTQYF. The DNA of the CDR3 is TGTGCCAGCAGCCTCTTAGAGGGACTAGCGGGGGTGGCAGATACGCAGTATTTT.

This chain uses TRBV28 with TRBJ1-4; D uncertain. V lost 8 bases, J lost 8 bases, and 12 bases lay in between. The CDR3 contains 12 residues. Germline CDR1 reads MDHEN; CDR2 reads SYDVKM. CDR3 sequence: CASEGSREKLFF. The CDR3, as DNA: TGTGCCAGCGAGGGCAGTAGAGAAAAACTGTTTTTT. Filled out from reference TRBV28 and TRBJ1-4, the complete variable domain reads DVKVTQSSRYLVKRTGEKVFLECVQDMDHENMFWYRQDPGLGLRLIYFSYDVKMKEKGDIPEGYSVSREKKERFSLILESASTNQTSMYLCASEGSREKLFFGSGTQLSVL.

The chain is built from TRBV28 and TRBJ2-7; TRBD1 agrees at 7 bases. The CDR3 extends over 14 amino acids. The J segment lost 4 bases and the V segment lost 6 bases, leaving 9 bases of the junction unmatched. Germline loops: CDR1 MDHEN, CDR2 SYDVKM. In DNA, the CDR3 is TGTGCCAGCAGCGCCGGGACAGCGAATTACGAGCAGTACGTC. This sequence encodes CASSAGTANYEQYV.

This clone was counted a few times. J is TRBJ2-6 and V is TRBV27; D might be TRBD1 (5 bases). CDR1 is MNHEY and CDR2 is SMNVEV in the germline V gene (reference sequence). This CDR3 spans 14 amino acids. V dropped 8 bases and J dropped 2 bases, with 10 bases sitting between them. CDR3 loop: CASGANPGANVLTF. CDR3 DNA sequence: TGTGCCAGCGGGGCAAACCCTGGGGCCAACGTCCTGACTTTC.

CDR3 DNA: TGTGCCAGCAGTTACTCGCAGGGGGCGGTCGAGCAGTACTTC. Residues: CASSYSQGAVEQYF. V usage is TRBV6-5 and J usage is TRBJ2-7; 8 bases line up with TRBD1. CDR1 is MNHEY and CDR2 is SVGAGI in the germline V gene. Germline trimming cut 0 bases from V and 6 bases from J; bases unmatched to any gene: 4. The CDR3 length is 14 residues.

Only a few counts were recorded for this clone. J is TRBJ2-3 and V is TRBV9; D possibly corresponds to TRBD2 (7 bases). V gave up 4 bases and J gave up 5 bases, with 26 bases separating them. Germline V gene data show CDR1 as SGDLS and CDR2 as YYNGEE. The CDR3 loop spans 18 amino acids. The chain's CDR3 is CASSPGGGTQPGGDTQYF. CDR3 sequence (DNA): TGTGCCAGCAGCCCGGGGGGCGGTACCCAACCCGGGGGAGATACGCAGTATTTT.

This CDR3 is CASSAEGAGGYNEQFF. In DNA, the CDR3 is TGTGCCAGCAGCGCCGAGGGTGCGGGGGGGTACAATGAGCAGTTCTTC. The V call is TRBV21-1, the J call TRBJ2-1; the table's TRBD2 call for D was not verified on the DNA. TRBV21-1 is a known pseudogene. This CDR3 spans 16 amino acids.

This chain joins TRBV2 and TRBJ1-3, with D tentatively TRBD1 (6 bases). Per the germline V gene, CDR1 is SNHLY and CDR2 is FYNNEI. The length of the CDR3 is 15 residues. Deletions cut 6 bases from V and 3 bases from J, with 15 bases between. CDR3 sequence: CASSGRGLGGNTIYF. CDR3 DNA: TGTGCCAGCAGCGGCAGGGGCTTGGGTGGAAACACCATATATTTT.

The chain recombines TRBV7-2 with TRBJ2-2; 10 bases align to TRBD2. CDR1 SGHTA and CDR2 FQGNSA come from the germline V gene. This CDR3 is built from 16 residues. The ends lost 5 bases at V and 4 bases at J; junction bases unmatched: 7. CDR3 loop: CASSPKAGGVTGELFF. For the CDR3, the DNA is TGTGCCAGCAGCCCTAAAGCGGGGGGGGTCACCGGGGAGCTGTTTTTT.

About this clone: The limits of the CDR3 on the DNA are not certain, so only TCRdb's listed CDR3 is given. The chain employs TRBV12-2 and TRBJ1-2; the DNA was not used to check the table's D call, TRBD1. TRBV12-2 is flagged as a pseudogene. The CDR3 has 16 amino acids, counting both end residues. The CDR3: CASRLVGTGAFYGYTF.

The rearrangement uses TRBV18 and TRBJ2-3; TRBD2 might be the D (6 bases). V lost 0 bases to trimming and J lost 5 bases, with 12 bases between them. The CDR3 contains 15 residues. Germline loops: CDR1 KGHSH, CDR2 LQKENI. CDR3 in amino acids: CASSPPVRGKDTQYF. The CDR3 bases are TGTGCCAGCTCACCACCGGTGCGGGGTAAAGATACGCAGTATTTT.

The chain carries TRBV28 and TRBJ1-4, with a tentative D call TRBD1 (5 bases). There are 14 residues in the CDR3. CDR1 is MDHEN, CDR2 SYDVKM, per germline. V was clipped by 7 bases and J by 7 bases, with 16 bases between them. The CDR3, as DNA: TGTGCCAGCATAAGGAGGGGCATCGGTGAAAAACTGTTTTTT. Protein sequence: CASIRRGIGEKLFF.

The genes are TRBV7-9 and TRBJ1-5; perhaps TRBD1 as D (5 bases). The ends were cut back, 4 bases at V and 2 bases at J, with 15 bases in the middle. The CDR3 loop spans 16 amino acids. Germline assignment: CDR1 SEHNR and CDR2 FQNEAQ (reference sequence). The CDR3 loop is CASSSTTAGGNQPQHF. The CDR3 DNA reads as TGTGCCAGCAGCTCGACGACGGCGGGGGGCAATCAGCCCCAGCATTTT. Filled out from reference TRBV7-9 and TRBJ1-5, the complete variable domain reads DTGVSQNPRHKITKRGQNVTFRCDPISEHNRLYWYRQTLGQGPEFLTYFQNEAQLEKSRLLSDRFSAERPKGSFSTLEIQRTEQGDSAMYLCASSSTTAGGNQPQHFGDGTRLSIL.

This clone has just one count. The chain uses TRBV28 and TRBJ1-1; TRBD1 agrees at 8 bases. Germline assignment: CDR1 MDHEN and CDR2 SYDVKM. The CDR3 contains 15 residues. V was pared by 5 bases and J by 5 bases, with 10 bases of the junction left unmatched. DNA of the CDR3: TGTGCCAGCAGTGAAGCAGGGGGCGCGGAAACTGAAGCTTTCTTT. It translates to CASSEAGGAETEAFF.

This clone was observed a single time. The chain has TRBV28 and TRBJ1-1, with 11 bases lining up with TRBD1. The CDR3 is 17 amino acids. The V and J ends lost 6 bases and 5 bases, in that order; junction bases with no gene match: 14. From germline, CDR1 is MDHEN and CDR2 SYDVKM. The chain's CDR3 is CASRRPGTGGQRTEAFF. The CDR3 DNA is TGTGCCAGCAGAAGACCCGGGACAGGGGGTCAAAGGACTGAAGCTTTCTTT.

A few counts support this clone. V usage is TRBV19 and J usage is TRBJ2-1; the match to TRBD2 covers 7 bases. The CDR3 is 13 residues long. V gave up 5 bases and J gave up 6 bases; unmatched junction bases: 4. Germline CDR1 is LNHDA and CDR2 is SQIVND (reference sequence). Here the CDR3 DNA reads TGTGCCAGTAGTGGGGGGGTAACCAATGAGCAGTTCTTC. This translates into CASSGGVTNEQFF.

The V gene is TRBV4-1, the J gene TRBJ1-4; maybe TRBD1 (5 bases). With 1 base removed from V and 8 bases from J, the gap between germline ends came to 11 bases. CDR3 length equals 14 residues. Germline V gives CDR1 MGHRA, CDR2 YSYEKL. CDR3 sequence: CASSQAGFGEKLFF. CDR3 in DNA: TGCGCCAGCAGCCAAGCAGGGTTTGGAGAAAAACTGTTTTTT.

The genes are TRBV5-1 and TRBJ1-4; unclear D gene. The CDR3 covers 15 residues. The V end was cut by 0 bases, the J end by 2 bases, with 8 bases between. Per the germline V gene, CDR1 is SGHRS and CDR2 is YFSETQ. The CDR3 here is CASSLASATNEKLFF. The CDR3 bases are TGCGCCAGCAGCTTGGCCTCAGCGACTAATGAAAAACTGTTTTTT.

The chain combines TRBV5-1 with TRBJ1-6; 8 nucleotides line up with TRBD1. Looked up from germline, CDR1 is SGHRS and CDR2 is YFSETQ. The V gene end was trimmed by 2 bases and the J gene end by 5 bases; junction bases not matched to a gene: 6. The CDR3 is 16 amino acids. CDR3 loop: CASSLTPGQDNSPLHF. The DNA for the CDR3 is TGCGCCAGCAGCTTAACGCCGGGACAGGATAATTCACCCCTCCACTTT.

This sequence joins TRBV2 and TRBJ1-4; 7 bases agree with TRBD1. V lost 6 bases, J lost 7 bases, and 8 bases stayed unmatched. From germline, CDR1 is SNHLY and CDR2 FYNNEI. The CDR3 length is 14 residues. CDR3 in DNA: TGTGCCAGCAGGGCCAGGGGGGAAGGTGAAAAACTGTTTTTT. Translating gives CASRARGEGEKLFF. The full variable domain, its missing parts supplied by reference TRBV2 and TRBJ1-4, is EPEVTQTPSHQVTQMGQEVILRCVPISNHLYFYWYRQILGQKVEFLVSFYNNEISEKSEIFDDQFSVERPDGSNFTLKIRSTKLEDSAMYFCASRARGEGEKLFFGSGTQLSVL.

The rearrangement links TRBV5-1 to TRBJ1-5, with D possibly matching TRBD1 (6 bases). This CDR3 contains 13 residues. Germline V gives CDR1 SGHRS, CDR2 YFSETQ. V was cut by 1 base and J by 6 bases, with 8 bases left in between. CDR3 DNA sequence: TGCGCCAGCAGCTTGACAGGGCTTCAGCCCCAGCATTTT. Residues: CASSLTGLQPQHF.

This clone was seen only a few times. The chain employs TRBV28 and TRBJ1-2, with 10 bases that match TRBD1. The CDR3 sequence is 14 residues long. The germline CDR1 and CDR2 sequences are MDHEN and SYDVKM. V lost 5 bases to trimming and J lost 4 bases; unmatched junction nucleotides: 4. CDR3 in amino acids: CASSRQGATYGYTF. The CDR3 DNA reads as TGTGCCAGCAGTCGACAGGGGGCGACCTATGGCTACACCTTC.

The chain carries TRBV10-3 and TRBJ2-1; TRBD2 is a possible D gene (5 bases). The CDR3 sequence is 16 residues long. Trimming left V 6 bases short and J 0 bases short, with 15 bases between. CDR1 is ENHRY, CDR2 SYGVKD, per germline. CDR3 in DNA: TGTGCCATCAGCCCCCTCCCGGGGAGCTCCTACAATGAGCAGTTCTTC. Translation gives CAISPLPGSSYNEQFF.